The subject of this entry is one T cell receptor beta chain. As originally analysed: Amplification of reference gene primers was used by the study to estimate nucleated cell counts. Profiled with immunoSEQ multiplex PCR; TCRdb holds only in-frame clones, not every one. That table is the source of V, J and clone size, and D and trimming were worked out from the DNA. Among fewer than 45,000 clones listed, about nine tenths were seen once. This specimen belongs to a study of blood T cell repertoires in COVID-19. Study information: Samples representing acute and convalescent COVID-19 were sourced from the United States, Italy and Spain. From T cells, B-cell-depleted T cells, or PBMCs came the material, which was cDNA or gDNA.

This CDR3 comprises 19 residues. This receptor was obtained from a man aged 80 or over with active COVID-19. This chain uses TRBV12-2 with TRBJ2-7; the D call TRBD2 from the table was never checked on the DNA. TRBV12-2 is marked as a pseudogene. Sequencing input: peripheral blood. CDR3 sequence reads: CASRLERARLAGGPKEQYF. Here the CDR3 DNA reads TGTGCAAGTCGCTTAGAGCGTGCCAGACTAGCGGGAGGGCCTAAAGAGCAGTACTTC.